A single sample gave rise to the 9 T cell receptor beta chains below, sequenced in a study of blood T cell repertoires in COVID-19. Sequencing was performed with immunoSEQ multiplex PCR; in TCRdb, only in-frame clones are kept and a portion is missing. The data hold about 140,000 clones, with around 80% observed a single time. The sequenced sample was peripheral blood. The receptors come from a man aged 50 to 59 with acute or convalescent COVID-19.

The rearrangement links TRBV14 to TRBJ1-2; 10 bases match TRBD1. Germline CDR1 is SGHDN and CDR2 is FVKESK. The CDR3 is 16 amino acids. Unmatched junction bases numbered 12, after V lost 3 bases and J lost 8 bases. The CDR3 coding sequence is TGTGCCAGCAGCCACCTGACAGGGGGCGAGTTTAGCGGCTACACCTTC. Amino acid sequence: CASSHLTGGEFSGYTF.

The chain recombines TRBV28 with TRBJ2-7; D is unresolved. From germline, CDR1 is MDHEN and CDR2 SYDVKM. V lost 7 bases and J 4 bases, leaving 8 bases between the germline ends. This CDR3 is built from 11 residues. The CDR3 here is CASTVGYEQYF. CDR3 in DNA: TGTGCCAGCACAGTTGGTTACGAGCAGTACTTC.

This clone showed up just a few times. V and J are TRBV19 and TRBJ1-5; D uncertain. Germline lookup yields CDR1 LNHDA and CDR2 SQIVND (reference sequence). The CDR3 consists of 15 residues. Trimming removed 5 bases at V and 0 bases at J, with 11 bases between. Here the CDR3 reads CASSPATNSNQPQHF. CDR3 in DNA: TGTGCCAGTAGTCCCGCCACTAATAGCAATCAGCCCCAGCATTTT.

The rearrangement links TRBV11-2 to TRBJ2-3, with 9 nucleotides matching TRBD1. The J segment lost 3 bases and the V segment lost 4 bases, leaving 5 bases of the junction unmatched. CDR1 and CDR2 (germline): SGHAT, FQNNGV. This CDR3 has 15 amino acids. CDR3 protein: CASSSPGTGTDTQYF. The CDR3, as DNA: TGTGCCAGCAGCTCGCCCGGGACAGGGACAGATACGCAGTATTTT.

This clone was observed a few times. The chain recombines TRBV27 with TRBJ1-5; 12 bases agree with TRBD1. Germline loops: CDR1 MNHEY, CDR2 SMNVEV (reference sequence). CDR3 length equals 18 residues. J was trimmed by 1 base and V by 6 bases; bases with no gene match: 10. The DNA of the CDR3 is TGTGCCAGCAGGCCCCGGGACAGGGGGCTGGTCAGCAATCAGCCCCAGCATTTT. Translating it yields CASRPRDRGLVSNQPQHF.

The chain employs TRBV25-1 and TRBJ2-3; TRBD2 agrees at 9 bases. This CDR3 is built from 16 residues. CDR1 is MGHDK, CDR2 SYGVNS, per germline. V gave up 2 bases and J gave up 4 bases; unmatched junction bases: 7. CDR3 residues: CASSETGGGAPDTQYF. CDR3 DNA: TGTGCCAGCAGTGAAACTGGCGGGGGGGCCCCAGATACGCAGTATTTT.

CDR3 DNA: TGTGCCAGCAGGTGGCAGGGTGCTGGAAACACCATATATTTT. Its translation is CASRWQGAGNTIYF. The V call is TRBV2, the J call TRBJ1-3, with a possible D match to TRBD1 (5 bases). The CDR3 length is 14 residues. CDR1 and CDR2 (germline): SNHLY, FYNNEI. The V end lost 6 bases, the J end lost 2 bases, and 11 bases lay between the germline ends.

J is TRBJ1-4 and V is TRBV4-1; 7 bases agree with TRBD1. The CDR3 extends over 15 amino acids. Germline trimming cut 3 bases from V and 5 bases from J; bases unmatched to any gene: 6. Germline V gene sequence: CDR1 MGHRA, CDR2 YSYEKL. The CDR3 DNA sequence: TGCGCCAGCAGCCAGGAACAGGGGAGGAATGAAAAACTGTTTTTT. It encodes CASSQEQGRNEKLFF.

This sequence joins TRBV3-1 (or the pseudogene TRBV3-2) and TRBJ1-1; 7 nucleotides line up with TRBD1. The CDR3 consists of 14 residues. J lost 10 bases, V lost 6 bases, and 14 bases had no gene match. CDR1 is LGHDT and CDR2 is YNNKEL in the germline V gene (reference sequence). CDR3 in DNA: TGTGCCAGCAGTCCCCACAGGGGCAGCGAAGGAGCTTTCTTT. This gives the protein CASSPHRGSEGAFF.